This TCR beta chain is drawn from a study of PD-1 blockade in classical Hodgkin lymphoma. Whole-study findings and limits: Baseline TCR diversity was reportedly lower in newly diagnosed patients than in healthy donors. It was reported as lower still in relapsed/refractory patients. Complete responders entered with baseline diversity on par with newly diagnosed patients, the results showed. The study found that TCR diversity rose significantly by C4D1 in CD4+ but not CD8+ cells.

Per the germline V gene, CDR1 is SNHLY and CDR2 is FYNNEI. V was shortened by 4 bases and J by 5 bases, with 17 bases between the two germline ends. There are 15 residues in the CDR3. Notes on this clone: Its specificity is unknown.

The time point is: cycle 4 day 1 (C4D1), after around six weeks of nivolumab. Brentuximab vedotin exposure varied among the patients, all of whom had relapsed after autologous stem cell transplantation. Starting with thawed PBMCs, CD4+ T cells were purified by magnetic negative selection. Libraries were prepared by immunoSEQ multiplex PCR; TCRdb keeps only in-frame clonotypes and omits some of them. Of roughly 13,000 clones in the sample, about 86% were seen once. The rearrangement links TRBV2 to TRBJ2-5, with a possible D match to TRBD1 (6 bases). This clonotype was sampled from a human donor with classical Hodgkin lymphoma. The sequenced sample was CD4+ T cells from blood, obtained before the fourth cycle of nivolumab. The CDR3 reads CASSAAGTLRETQYF. The CDR3 nucleotides read TGTGCCAGCAGTGCCGCCGGGACACTCCGGGAGACCCAGTACTTC.